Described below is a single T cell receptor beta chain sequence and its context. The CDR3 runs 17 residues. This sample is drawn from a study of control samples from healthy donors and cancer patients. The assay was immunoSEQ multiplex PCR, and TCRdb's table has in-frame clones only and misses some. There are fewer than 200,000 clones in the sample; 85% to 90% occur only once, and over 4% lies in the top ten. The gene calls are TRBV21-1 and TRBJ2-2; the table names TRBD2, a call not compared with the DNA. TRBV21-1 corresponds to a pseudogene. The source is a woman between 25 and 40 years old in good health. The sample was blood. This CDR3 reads CASSIGLAGVNTGELFF. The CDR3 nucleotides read TGTGCCAGCAGCATCGGACTAGCGGGAGTAAACACCGGGGAGCTGTTTTTT.